This T cell receptor beta chain derives from a study of spatial heterogeneity in lung cancer (dated by TCRdb to 2018 to 2020). Regarding the study in general: Beta-chain transcripts were consistently detected in greater numbers than alpha-chain transcripts, which likely reflects a higher abundance of beta-chain transcripts. At surgery, some 220 tumor regions, around 65 matched nontumor lung samples and 56 PBMC samples were TCR-sequenced for both alpha and beta chains. Nonsynonymous mutation counts, determined by whole-exome sequencing of tumor tissue, were related to TCR repertoire features. In tumor regions, TCR transcript counts showed a strong correlation with a T cell transcriptional module score derived from matched bulk RNA-seq. In the raw uncorrected reads, each unique combination of TCR and UMI appeared more than ten times on average. In non-small cell lung cancer, the study made a quantitative comparison of TCR alpha and beta repertoires among multiple tumor regions, matched nontumor lung and blood.

In light of the paper, this sample's time point label describes: sample taken at primary tumor resection. Samples were obtained from about 69 patients with early-stage, untreated non-small cell lung cancer from the lung TRACERx cohort. Without any cell sorting, TCR sequencing was performed on whole RNA extracted either from tumor and nontumor lung tissue or from cryopreserved PBMC samples. A patient was chosen for TCR sequencing only when enough RNA was available from at least two tumor regions. Before being selected, tumor and adjacent nontumor lung specimens were reviewed by a lung pathologist. The CDR3 spans 15 residues, from the cysteine through the phenylalanine. Here the CDR3 DNA is all that survives: 45 bases in frame from base 1. V is trimmed back by 9 bases and J by 5 bases, and the junction contains 15 bases that no gene match accounts for. CDR1 and CDR2, per the germline V gene, are MNHEY and SVGAGI.

General study outcomes and caveats: Counts of ubiquitous and regional expanded TCRs were found to correlate with counts of ubiquitous and regional nonsynonymous mutations, respectively. Estimated TCR-seq coverage of tumor T cells was only 5.5% to 7% for alpha chains and 13% for beta chains. The tumor nonsynonymous mutation count correlated with the number of expanded intratumoral alpha and beta TCRs. Additional single-cell paired TCR alpha and beta sequencing was considered necessary to confirm, at a functional level, the hypothesis that regional TCRs recognize regional mutations.

Library creation used 5' RACE. Sequencer: NextSeq 500. In the TCR library protocol, a unique molecular identifier was attached to each TCR cDNA molecule so that PCR and sequencing errors could be corrected. Per the source publication's procedure: TCR identification, UMI-based error correction and CDR3 extraction were performed with Decombinator tools. Expanded TCRs were defined as those above a frequency of 2 per 1,000, corresponding to the top 1% of the tumor frequency distribution. Expanded tumor TCRs statistically deemed absent (corrected P<0.05) from at least one tumor region were classed as regional, and all other expanded tumor TCRs were classed as ubiquitous. Each repertoire was subsampled 100 times to 5,000 TCRs, after which Renyi diversity was computed with the R vegan package. To build CDR3 similarity networks, amino acid triplet string-kernel similarity was used, and CDR3s were connected when their pairwise similarity was above 0.82. In-frame beta chains were kept once TCRdb had trimmed the public reads at Q25 with fastp and called clones with MiXCR. Merged by CDR3 protein, the rows form single entries marked with the most common genes and DNA. TCRdb, rather than the study authors, made the V and J calls. This sample is represented by 9,000 to 13,000 distinct CDR3 sequences; 9.5% to 15% of them were singletons. Over 9.5% of the sample goes to the ten largest clones.

In this sample, this clonotype turned up many times. Its target antigen remains unknown. Per-base quality was not reported, and no clone a single base away is much larger than it. This specimen consisted of lung tumor tissue, obtained at surgery. This sequence uses TRBV6-5 and TRBJ2-5; TRBD1 fits 7 bases in the junction. This sequence originates from a male donor with early-stage non-small cell lung cancer. The CDR3 reads as follows: CASKVTGVFLETQYF. In nucleotides, the sequence is TGTGCCAGTAAAGTTACAGGGGTGTTTTTGGAGACCCAGTACTTC.